The T cell receptor (beta chain) under discussion was sequenced for a study of cytomegalovirus exposure and HLA in healthy donors. Study-level findings and limits: Likely technical artifact: a cluster of highly shared sequence variants. Cytomegalovirus-associated TCR beta chains were listed, numbering 150 to 200.

The CDR3 extends over 18 amino acids. Germline assignment: CDR1 SGHVS and CDR2 FNYEAQ. The V end was cut by 4 bases, the J end by 1 base, with 20 bases between. PCR involved 60 Vbeta and 13 Jbeta primers. Method: immunoSEQ multiplex PCR; TCRdb's copy keeps in-frame clones and lacks some. The sample yields some 250,000 clones, about 81% seen once. This clone appeared a single time. Antigen unknown. The sequenced material came from PBMCs. The V and J genes are TRBV7-6 and TRBJ1-3, with D perhaps matching TRBD1 (6 bases). This receptor was obtained from a woman aged 40 to 50 in good health and CMV-seropositive. As DNA, the CDR3 is TGTGCCAGCAGCTCCAATCCAGGACAGCAAGCTTCTGGAAACACCATATATTTT. This sequence encodes CASSSNPGQQASGNTIYF.